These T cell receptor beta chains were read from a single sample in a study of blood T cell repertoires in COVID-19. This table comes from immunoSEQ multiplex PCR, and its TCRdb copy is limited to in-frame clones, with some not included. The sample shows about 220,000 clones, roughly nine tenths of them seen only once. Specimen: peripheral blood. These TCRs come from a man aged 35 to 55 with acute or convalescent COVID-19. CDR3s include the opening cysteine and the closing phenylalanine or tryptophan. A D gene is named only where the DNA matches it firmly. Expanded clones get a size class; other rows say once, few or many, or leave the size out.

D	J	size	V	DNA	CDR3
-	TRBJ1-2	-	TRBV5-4	TGTGCCAGCAGCTTGGTGGGGGCTGTCTATGGCTACACCTTC	CASSLVGAVYGYTF
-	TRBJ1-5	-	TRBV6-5	TGTGCCAGCAGGCCCCAGGGGCATGGCAATCAGCCCCAGCATTTT	CASRPQGHGNQPQHF
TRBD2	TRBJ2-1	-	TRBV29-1	TGCAGCGTTGAGGGACCGTCGACTAGCGGCAGATTACCCTCCTACAATGAGCAGTTCTTC	CSVEGPSTSGRLPSYNEQFF
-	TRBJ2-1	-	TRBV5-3	TGTGCCAGAAACACAGGGGGGGGCCTGGGCAATGAGCAGTTCTTC	CARNTGGGLGNEQFF
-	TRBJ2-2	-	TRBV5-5	TGTGCCAGCAGCTTGTTTTGGCGGGCCGGGGAGCTGTTTTTT	CASSLFWRAGELFF
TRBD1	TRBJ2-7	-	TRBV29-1	TGCAGCGTTGCCGGGGACAGGGGCTCCTACGAGCAGTACTTC	CSVAGDRGSYEQYF
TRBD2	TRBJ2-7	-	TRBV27	TGTGCCAGCAGCGCCGGGACTAGCGGGATGTACGAGCAGTACTTC	CASSAGTSGMYEQYF
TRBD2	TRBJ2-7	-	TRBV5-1	TGCGCCAGCAGCATCGACACTAGCGGCTTTACCTACGAGCAGTACTTC	CASSIDTSGFTYEQYF
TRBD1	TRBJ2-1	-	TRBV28	TGTGCCAGCAGTCCCCCCGGACAGGGGGCGACAAATGAGCAGTTCTTC	CASSPPGQGATNEQFF
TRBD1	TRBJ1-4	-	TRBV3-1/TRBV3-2	TGTGCCAGCAGCCGGGACAGTAATGAAAAACTGTTTTTT	CASSRDSNEKLFF
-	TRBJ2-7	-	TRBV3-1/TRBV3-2	TGTGCCAGCAGCCGGACAGCCGAAAACGCCTACGAGCAGTACTTC	CASSRTAENAYEQYF
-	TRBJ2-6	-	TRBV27	TGTGCCAGCAGTCCCGTCCTGAGCACTGGGGCCAACGTCCTGACTTTC	CASSPVLSTGANVLTF
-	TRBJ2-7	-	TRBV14	TGTGCCAGCAGCCAAGATCGGGGCGAGCAGTACTTC	CASSQDRGEQYF
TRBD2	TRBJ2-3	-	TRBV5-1	TGCGCCAGCAGCTTCCGGACTAGCGGGTCTAGCACAGATACGCAGTATTTT	CASSFRTSGSSTDTQYF
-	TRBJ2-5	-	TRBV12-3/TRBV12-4	TGTGCCAGCAGTTCGACAGGAGAGACCCAGTACTTC	CASSSTGETQYF
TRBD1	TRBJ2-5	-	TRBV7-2	TGTGCCAGCAGCTTAGTCGGACAGGGGGCACCGTCCCAAGAGACCCAGTACTTC	CASSLVGQGAPSQETQYF
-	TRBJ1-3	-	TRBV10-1	TGCGCCAGCAGTGAGTCGACGTATCGGGGGTGGGGAGGAAACACCATATATTTT	CASSESTYRGWGGNTIYF
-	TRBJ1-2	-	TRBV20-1	TGCAGTGCTATCGGTGAGGGTGGCTACACCTTC	CSAIGEGGYTF
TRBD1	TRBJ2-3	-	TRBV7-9	TGTGCCAGCAGCCCGACAGGGGGCAGTTGGAGTACGCAGTATTTT	CASSPTGGSWSTQYF
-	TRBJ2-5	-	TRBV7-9	TGTGCCAGCAGCCCTCAGGGCCAAGAGACCCAGTACTTC	CASSPQGQETQYF
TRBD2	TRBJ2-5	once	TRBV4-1	TGCGCCAGCAGCCACCTACTAGCGGGGTTCCAAGAGACCCAGTACTTC	CASSHLLAGFQETQYF
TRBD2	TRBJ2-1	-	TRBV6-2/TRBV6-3	TGTGCCAGCAGTTCGAGCGGGAGGGATCTTGGTGAGCAGTTCTTC	CASSSSGRDLGEQFF
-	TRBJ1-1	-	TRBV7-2	TGTGCCAGCAGCTTAGGATCCAGGGGTTCAAATGGGCCGAGCACTGAAGCTTTCTTT	CASSLGSRGSNGPSTEAFF
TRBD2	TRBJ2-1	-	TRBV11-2	TGTGCCAGCAGCGTACTAGCGGGACCTTACAATGAGCAGTTCTTC	CASSVLAGPYNEQFF
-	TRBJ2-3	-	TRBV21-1	TGTGCCAGCGAGTTTATCTCTAGAATAGCGGGGGCCACAGATACGCAGTATTTT	CASEFISRIAGATDTQYF
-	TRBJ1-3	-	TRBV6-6	TGTGCCAGCAGTACAGGGTCGGGGAACACCATATATTTT	CASSTGSGNTIYF
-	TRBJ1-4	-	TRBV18	TGTGCCAGCTCACCTAACGCGGGACTGGGTGAAAAACTGTTTTTT	CASSPNAGLGEKLFF
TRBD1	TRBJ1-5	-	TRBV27	TGTGCCAGCAGCCTGGCGGGACAGGGCAATCAGCCCCAGCATTTT	CASSLAGQGNQPQHF
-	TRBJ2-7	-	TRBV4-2	TGTGCCAGCAGCCAAGAAAGTCAGGGGTTGGATGAGCAGTACTTC	CASSQESQGLDEQYF
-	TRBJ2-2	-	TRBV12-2	TGTGCAAGTCGCTCCCAGGGGGTACCAGAAGCCGGGGAGCTGTTTTTT	CASRSQGVPEAGELFF
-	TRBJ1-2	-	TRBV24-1	TGTGCCACCAGTGAGGGGGGGGAATTCTATGGCTACACCTTC	CATSEGGEFYGYTF
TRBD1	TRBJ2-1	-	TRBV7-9	TGTGCCAGCAGCCTGGGACAGGGGGCTGGTAGCTTAAGTCATGAGCAGTTCTTC	CASSLGQGAGSLSHEQFF
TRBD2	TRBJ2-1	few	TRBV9	TGTGCCAGCGGCGGGAGGCTGTACAATGAGCAGTTCTTC	CASGGRLYNEQFF
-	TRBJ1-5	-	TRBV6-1	TGTGCCAGCAGTGAAATGGGGGGGCGGGGCGTGGCCCAGCATTTT	CASSEMGGRGVAQHF
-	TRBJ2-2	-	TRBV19	TGTGCCAGTAGTTTGGCGGGGAACACCGGGGAGCTGTTTTTT	CASSLAGNTGELFF
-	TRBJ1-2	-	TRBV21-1	TGTGCCAGCAGACCCACCGGGACAGGGGGGGCGAATGGCTACACCTTC	CASRPTGTGGANGYTF
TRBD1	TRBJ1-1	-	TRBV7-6	TGTGCCAGCAGCGTCCAAGGGGGCATGAACACTGAAGCTTTCTTT	CASSVQGGMNTEAFF
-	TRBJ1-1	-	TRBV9	TGTGCCAGCAGCGTAGTCGCCCAAGGAGGAACTGAAGCTTTCTTT	CASSVVAQGGTEAFF
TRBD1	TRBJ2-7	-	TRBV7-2	TGTGCCAGCAGACCATCCCCCGGGACAGGGGTCTACGAGCAGTACTTC	CASRPSPGTGVYEQYF
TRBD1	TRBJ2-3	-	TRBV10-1	TGCGCCAGCGCCGGGACAGGGTACACAGATACGCAGTATTTT	CASAGTGYTDTQYF
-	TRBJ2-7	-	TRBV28	TGTGCCAGCACCCTCGGACTTGACCCCCCGTACGAGCAGTACTTC	CASTLGLDPPYEQYF
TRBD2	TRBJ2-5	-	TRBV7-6	TGTGCCAGCAGCTCCTACGGCGGGGGCCAAGAGACCCAGTACTTC	CASSSYGGGQETQYF